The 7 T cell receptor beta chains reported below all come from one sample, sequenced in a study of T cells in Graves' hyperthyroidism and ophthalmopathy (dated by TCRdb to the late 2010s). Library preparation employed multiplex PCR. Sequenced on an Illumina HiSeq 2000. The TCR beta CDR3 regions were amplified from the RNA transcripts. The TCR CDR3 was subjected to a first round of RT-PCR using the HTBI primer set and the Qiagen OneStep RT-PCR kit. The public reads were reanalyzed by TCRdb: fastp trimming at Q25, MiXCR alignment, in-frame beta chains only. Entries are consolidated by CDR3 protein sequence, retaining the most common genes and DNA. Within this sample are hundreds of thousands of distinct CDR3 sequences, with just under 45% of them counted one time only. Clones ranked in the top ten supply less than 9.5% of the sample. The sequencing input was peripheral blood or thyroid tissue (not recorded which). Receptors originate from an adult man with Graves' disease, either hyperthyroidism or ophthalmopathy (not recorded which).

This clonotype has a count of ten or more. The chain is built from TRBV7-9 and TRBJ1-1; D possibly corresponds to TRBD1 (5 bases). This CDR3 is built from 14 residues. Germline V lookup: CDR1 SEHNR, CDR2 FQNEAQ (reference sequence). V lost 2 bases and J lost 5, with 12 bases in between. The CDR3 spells CASSLFAGRTEAFF. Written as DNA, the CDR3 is TGTGCCAGCAGCTTATTTGCAGGGCGTACTGAAGCTTTCTTT.

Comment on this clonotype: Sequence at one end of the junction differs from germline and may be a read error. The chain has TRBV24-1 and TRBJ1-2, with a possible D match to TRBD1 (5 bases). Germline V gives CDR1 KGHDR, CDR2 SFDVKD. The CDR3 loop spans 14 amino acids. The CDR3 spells CASSDGGGTGGYTF. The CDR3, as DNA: TGTGCCAGCAGTGATGGCGGGGGGACGGGTGGCTACACCTTC.

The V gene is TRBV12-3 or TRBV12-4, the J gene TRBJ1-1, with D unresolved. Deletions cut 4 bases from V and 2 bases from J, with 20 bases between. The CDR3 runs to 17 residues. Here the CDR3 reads CASSYPTRTPLNTEAFF. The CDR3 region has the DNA TGTGCCAGCAGTTACCCAACAAGAACACCTCTAAACACTGAAGCTTTCTTT.

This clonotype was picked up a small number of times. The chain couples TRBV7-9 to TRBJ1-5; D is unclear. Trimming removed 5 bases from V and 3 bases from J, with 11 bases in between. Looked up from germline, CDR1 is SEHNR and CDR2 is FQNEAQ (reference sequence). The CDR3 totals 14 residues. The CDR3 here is CASSTGPNNQPQHF. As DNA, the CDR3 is TGTGCCAGCAGCACCGGACCGAACAATCAGCCCCAGCATTTT.

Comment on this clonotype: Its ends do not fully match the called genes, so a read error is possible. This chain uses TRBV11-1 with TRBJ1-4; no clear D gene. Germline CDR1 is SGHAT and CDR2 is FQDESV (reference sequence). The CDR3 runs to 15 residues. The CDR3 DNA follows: TGCGCCAGCAGCCAAGATCCCAGCCATAATGAAAAACTGTTTTTT. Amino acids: CASSQDPSHNEKLFF.

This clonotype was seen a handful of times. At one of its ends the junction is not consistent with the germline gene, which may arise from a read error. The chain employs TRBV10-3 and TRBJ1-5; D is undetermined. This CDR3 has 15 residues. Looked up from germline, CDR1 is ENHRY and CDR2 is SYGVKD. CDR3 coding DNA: TGTGCCAGCAGTGCACCTATAGGTGGAAATCAGCCCCAGCATTTT. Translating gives CASSAPIGGNQPQHF.

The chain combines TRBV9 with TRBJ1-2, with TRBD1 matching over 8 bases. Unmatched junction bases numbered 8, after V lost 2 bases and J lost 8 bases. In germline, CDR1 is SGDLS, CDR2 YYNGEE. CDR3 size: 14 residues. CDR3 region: CASSVLGTGPGYTF. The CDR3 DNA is TGTGCCAGCAGCGTGCTCGGGACAGGTCCCGGCTACACCTTC.